A selection of T cell receptor beta chains follows, all from one sample in a study of CD8+ T cells in alopecia areata. Sequencing was performed with immunoSEQ multiplex PCR; in TCRdb, only in-frame clones are kept and a portion is missing. This sample has around 100,000 clones; roughly 50% occur once, and the top ten carry around 8.5%. The source material was CD4+ T cells sorted from blood. These receptors were collected from a human donor in good health. Both conserved end residues are part of each CDR3. The D gene is left open where the match is weak. Only part of the rows carry a size: once, few, many, or a class if the clone is expanded.

length	size	V	D	J	CDR3	DNA
16	NA	TRBV4-3	TRBD2	TRBJ2-3	CASSQSGGYSTDTQYF	TGCGCCAGCAGCCAATCCGGGGGGTACAGCACAGATACGCAGTATTTT
11	few	TRBV7-9	NA	TRBJ1-2	CASSFRDGYTF	TGTGCCAGCAGCTTCAGGGATGGCTACACCTTC
14	NA	TRBV11-2	TRBD1	TRBJ2-7	CASSQDRGRPEQYF	TGTGCCAGCAGTCAGGACAGGGGTAGGCCCGAGCAGTACTTC
15	NA	TRBV6-6	TRBD2	TRBJ2-5	CASSYSSSGGLSQYF	TGTGCCAGCAGTTACTCTTCTAGCGGGGGATTGTCCCAGTACTTC
12	NA	TRBV9	NA	TRBJ1-6	CASSAGTATLHF	TGTGCCAGCAGCGCCGGGACCGCCACCCTCCACTTT
15	NA	TRBV7-2	NA	TRBJ1-2	CASSFTPGPNYGYTF	TGTGCCAGCAGCTTTACTCCGGGACCTAACTATGGCTACACCTTC
13	NA	TRBV6-5	TRBD1	TRBJ2-1	CASSMGTANEQFF	TGTGCCAGCAGCATGGGGACAGCCAATGAGCAGTTCTTC
14	few	TRBV5-4	NA	TRBJ1-1	CASSSGTTNTEAFF	TGTGCCAGCAGCTCCGGGACAACGAACACTGAAGCTTTCTTT
15	NA	TRBV6-1	TRBD1	TRBJ2-7	CASSEWGTGTYEQYF	TGTGCCAGCAGTGAATGGGGGACAGGGACCTACGAGCAGTACTTC
15	NA	TRBV7-2	NA	TRBJ2-5	CASSPPGLRQETQYF	TGTGCCAGCAGCCCCCCGGGACTTCGTCAAGAGACCCAGTACTTC
14	NA	TRBV12-5	NA	TRBJ1-3	CASGSRVTGNTIYF	TGTGCTAGTGGCTCCAGGGTGACTGGAAACACCATATATTTT
17	few	TRBV11-2	TRBD1	TRBJ2-6	CASSLDRDSSGANVLTF	TGTGCCAGCAGCCTGGACAGGGACTCATCTGGGGCCAACGTCCTGACTTTC
15	NA	TRBV5-4	TRBD2	TRBJ2-4	CASSGGGTQGNIQYF	TGTGCCAGCAGCGGCGGGGGAACGCAGGGAAACATTCAGTACTTC
15	NA	TRBV7-2	NA	TRBJ2-3	CASSLLRGAGDTQYF	TGTGCCAGCAGCTTACTTCGGGGGGCCGGGGATACGCAGTATTTT
11	NA	TRBV20-1	NA	TRBJ2-3	CSASRVNTQYF	TGCAGTGCGTCGAGGGTAAATACGCAGTATTTT
17	NA	TRBV27	NA	TRBJ1-6	CASSRGDGSWWNSPLHF	TGTGCCAGCAGCCGGGGGGACGGATCCTGGTGGAATTCACCCCTCCACTTT
13	NA	TRBV19	NA	TRBJ1-5	CASSRGSNQPQHF	TGTGCCAGTAGCCGGGGGAGCAATCAGCCCCAGCATTTT
15	NA	TRBV6-5	NA	TRBJ1-5	CASSYSGAANQPQHF	TGTGCCAGCAGTTACTCAGGGGCGGCGAATCAGCCCCAGCATTTT
13	NA	TRBV29-1	NA	TRBJ1-1	CSVARQGRTEAFF	TGCAGCGTTGCAAGGCAGGGGAGAACTGAAGCTTTCTTT
13	NA	TRBV19	NA	TRBJ1-5	CASSSHSNQPQHF	TGTGCCAGTAGTTCCCACAGCAATCAGCCCCAGCATTTT
12	few	TRBV9	NA	TRBJ2-5	CASSTRQETQYF	TGTGCCAGCAGCACCCGACAAGAGACCCAGTACTTC
12	few	TRBV5-1	NA	TRBJ1-1	CASSSAGVEAFF	TGCGCCAGCAGCTCTGCAGGGGTGGAAGCTTTCTTT
12	NA	TRBV29-1	NA	TRBJ1-2	CSVESGGGGYTF	TGCAGCGTTGAATCTGGTGGGGGTGGCTACACCTTC
14	few	TRBV28	NA	TRBJ1-6	CASGDGSYNSPLHF	TGTGCCAGCGGGGACGGCTCCTATAATTCACCCCTCCACTTT
14	NA	TRBV5-4	TRBD2	TRBJ2-5	CASSLVASGETQYF	TGTGCCAGCAGCTTGGTGGCTAGCGGGGAGACCCAGTACTTC
10	once	TRBV29-1	NA	TRBJ1-1	CSAGNTEAFF	TGCAGCGCTGGCAACACTGAAGCTTTCTTT
14	NA	TRBV18	NA	TRBJ1-1	CASSRDWTNTEAFF	TGTGCCAGCTCGAGGGACTGGACGAACACTGAAGCTTTCTTT
14	NA	TRBV6-5	TRBD1	TRBJ2-7	CASRTGDRTDEQYF	TGTGCCAGCCGAACGGGGGACAGGACAGACGAGCAGTACTTC
12	NA	TRBV28	NA	TRBJ1-2	CASGLGGYGYTF	TGTGCCAGCGGATTAGGGGGATATGGCTACACCTTC
13	few	TRBV19	NA	TRBJ1-4	CATRGGNSEKLFF	TGTGCCACCAGAGGCGGGAATAGCGAAAAACTGTTTTTT
13	NA	TRBV29-1	NA	TRBJ2-5	CSVEVGRGETQYF	TGCAGCGTTGAAGTGGGGCGAGGAGAGACCCAGTACTTC
14	NA	TRBV9	NA	TRBJ2-2	CASSPRGVIGELFF	TGTGCCAGCAGCCCTCGGGGAGTGATCGGGGAGCTGTTTTTT
14	NA	TRBV28	NA	TRBJ1-6	CASSGRLGNSPLHF	TGTGCCAGCAGCGGACGGCTGGGCAATTCACCCCTCCACTTT
13	NA	TRBV29-1	TRBD1	TRBJ2-7	CSAANRGSDEQYF	TGCAGCGCTGCGAACAGGGGGTCCGACGAGCAGTACTTC
14	NA	TRBV5-1	NA	TRBJ2-2	CASSFSGSTGELFF	TGCGCCAGCAGCTTCTCAGGGTCGACCGGGGAGCTGTTTTTT
12	NA	TRBV29-1	TRBD1	TRBJ1-2	CSVERDSYGYTF	TGCAGCGTTGAAAGGGACAGCTATGGCTACACCTTC
17	few	TRBV7-9	NA	TRBJ1-2	CASSLAHGGQRDYGYTF	TGTGCCAGCAGCTTAGCTCATGGAGGTCAGCGAGACTATGGCTACACCTTC
15	NA	TRBV9	TRBD2	TRBJ2-3	CASTDGLGPEDTQYF	TGTGCCAGCACCGATGGACTAGGGCCCGAGGATACGCAGTATTTT
16	NA	TRBV18	TRBD2	TRBJ2-3	CASSPRLALSTDTQYF	TGTGCCAGCTCACCCCGACTAGCGCTTAGCACAGATACGCAGTATTTT
14	NA	TRBV11-2	NA	TRBJ2-5	CASSLSSVRETQYF	TGTGCCAGCAGCCTCTCTAGCGTGCGAGAGACCCAGTACTTC
14	NA	TRBV4-3	NA	TRBJ2-1	CASSQAGSYNEQFF	TGCGCCAGCAGCCAAGCTGGATCCTACAATGAGCAGTTCTTC
14	NA	TRBV30	TRBD1	TRBJ1-1	CAWMATGGNTEAFF	TGTGCCTGGATGGCGACAGGGGGCAACACTGAAGCTTTCTTT
15	NA	TRBV2	TRBD2	TRBJ2-5	CASSTGLAGQETQYF	TGTGCCAGCAGTACCGGACTAGCGGGGCAAGAGACCCAGTACTTC